The clone carrying this TCR beta chain was observed a handful of times. Its antigen is not known. There are 16 residues in the CDR3. Trimming pared 4 bases from V and 0 bases from J, leaving 13 bases between. Germline lookup yields CDR1 SGHKS and CDR2 YYEKEE (reference sequence). Constant-segment primers and 5'RACE yielded cDNA libraries for TCR alpha and TCR beta, each carrying sample barcodes and UMIs. TCRdb passed the 5' RACE reads through MiXCR, listing each CDR3 protein once. The sample records 450,000 to 650,000 distinct CDR3 sequences, approximately 21% being singletons. The data originate from a study of T-cell memory formation after mild COVID-19. General study results and limits: The appearance of some responding clones in pre-infection memory suggested that cross-reactive memory joined. A balance of CD4 and CD8 characterized clones contracting day 15 to 85, whereas later expanders leaned CD4+.

Input material: PBMCs or a T cell subset sorted from them (not recorded which). The clonotype comes from an adult woman who had mild COVID-19 (a few samples of this study predate the infection). Cell type and time point are not known. The chain has TRBV5-5 and TRBJ1-4, with D unresolved. The DNA of the CDR3 is TGTGCCAGCAGCGTGGCGGTTAGTTCAACTAATGAAAAACTGTTTTTT. The encoded protein is CASSVAVSSTNEKLFF.